The 15 T cell receptor beta chains below all came from one sample that was sequenced in a study of blood T cell repertoires in COVID-19. Repertoires were generated with immunoSEQ multiplex PCR, while TCRdb's copy carries only in-frame clones and drops some. The sample holds a few hundred thousand clones; around 87% are singletons and the top ten take approximately 1.2%. Sequences were obtained from PBMCs or T cells enriched from blood (not recorded which). The source of these receptors is a man aged 25 to 40 who had recovered from COVID-19.

This clone appeared a single time. The chain employs TRBV7-2 and TRBJ1-2, with D tentatively TRBD1 (5 bases). The CDR3 covers 13 residues. Germline V gene sequence: CDR1 SGHTA, CDR2 FQGNSA. Trimming shortened V by 6 bases and J by 5 bases, and 13 bases separated the two germline ends. CDR3 sequence: CASSPAGPYGYTF. As DNA, the CDR3 is TGTGCCAGCAGTCCGGCAGGGCCATATGGCTACACCTTC.

V is TRBV5-4 and J is TRBJ2-3; maybe TRBD2 (7 bases). The germline V gene has CDR1 SGHNT and CDR2 YYREEE (reference sequence). Trimming left V 2 bases short and J 6 bases short, with 10 bases between. The CDR3 extends over 13 amino acids. CDR3 in amino acids: CASSLTGGDTQYF. CDR3 bases: TGTGCCAGCAGCTTAACGGGGGGCGATACGCAGTATTTT.

V and J are TRBV6-5 and TRBJ1-6; D not resolved. CDR1 is MNHEY, CDR2 SVGAGI, per germline. This CDR3 contains 14 residues. V dropped 0 bases and J dropped 11 bases, with 11 bases sitting between them. The CDR3 DNA reads TGTGCCAGCAGTTACTCGACTGGGAGGACACCCCTCCACTTT. This codes for CASSYSTGRTPLHF.

This clone was seen just once. The chain recombines TRBV7-9 with TRBJ1-5; D is uncertain. This CDR3 has 14 residues. Between the trimmed V and J ends, which lost 2 bases and 3 bases, there was a span of 8 bases. Per germline, CDR1 SEHNR and CDR2 FQNEAQ (reference sequence). This chain's CDR3 is CASSLTANNQPQHF. In DNA form, the CDR3 reads TGTGCCAGCAGCTTAACAGCCAACAATCAGCCCCAGCATTTT.

This chain uses TRBV12-3 or TRBV12-4 with TRBJ2-7; D is uncertain. Deletions cut 2 bases from V and 2 bases from J, with 7 bases between. The CDR3 sequence is 13 residues long. The CDR3 region has the DNA TGTGCCAGCAGTTTAAGCAGGCCCTACGAGCAGTACTTC. Encoded protein: CASSLSRPYEQYF.

V is TRBV7-2 and J is TRBJ1-1, with D perhaps matching TRBD1 (5 bases). The CDR3 spans 14 residues. The germline gives CDR1 SGHTA, CDR2 FQGNSA. Trimming pared 5 bases from V and 6 bases from J, leaving 16 bases between. DNA of the CDR3: TGTGCCAGCAGCCCCGGACACCTACGGGCTGAAGCTTTCTTT. The encoded protein is CASSPGHLRAEAFF.

This rearrangement joins TRBV30 to TRBJ1-2; 7 bases are a match to TRBD1. V lost 2 bases to trimming and J lost 4 bases; unmatched junction nucleotides: 7. This CDR3 contains 14 residues. Per germline, CDR1 GTSNPN and CDR2 SVGIG (reference sequence). CDR3 nucleotide sequence: TGTGCCTGGAGTCGTAGGGGGCTGGGCTATGGCTACACCTTC. Protein sequence: CAWSRRGLGYGYTF.

This clone showed up just once. The chain is built from TRBV7-3 and TRBJ2-2; D is unclear. The germline V gene encodes CDR1 SGHTA and CDR2 FQGTGA. The CDR3 runs to 14 residues. V gave up 4 bases and J gave up 0 bases, with 6 bases separating them. The CDR3 here is CASSSQANTGELFF. For the CDR3, the DNA is TGTGCCAGCAGCTCTCAGGCGAACACCGGGGAGCTGTTTTTT.

This chain uses TRBV18 with TRBJ1-6, with 9 bases identical to TRBD1. The CDR3 runs to 16 residues. The J segment lost 9 bases and the V segment lost 2 bases, leaving 8 bases of the junction unmatched. Germline V lookup: CDR1 KGHSH, CDR2 LQKENI. DNA for the CDR3: TGTGCCAGCTCACCAAACTGGGACAGGGCAACTTCACCCCTCCACTTT. This gives the protein CASSPNWDRATSPLHF. The full variable domain, completed using reference TRBV18 and TRBJ1-6, is NAGVMQNPRHLVRRRGQEARLRCSPMKGHSHVYWYRQLPEEGLKFMVYLQKENIIDESGMPKERFSAEFPKEGPSILRIQQVVRGDSAAYFCASSPNWDRATSPLHFGNGTRLTVT.

Turning to this clone: Other DNA sequences in the sample encode the same CDR3. The chain joins TRBV3-1 (or the pseudogene TRBV3-2) to TRBJ2-7; D is perhaps TRBD1 (6 bases). The CDR3 runs to 13 residues. Germline V lookup: CDR1 LGHDT, CDR2 YNNKEL (reference sequence). V lost 2 bases and J 8 bases, leaving 13 bases between the germline ends. Here the CDR3 reads CASSQRQGMKQYF. In DNA, the CDR3 is TGTGCCAGCAGCCAACGTCAGGGGATGAAGCAGTACTTC.

The chain is built from TRBV10-3 and TRBJ1-1; 7 bases agree with TRBD1. Germline assignment: CDR1 ENHRY and CDR2 SYGVKD. CDR3 length: 13 amino acids. The junction had 4 bases not matched to a gene; V was cut back by 8 bases and J by 1 base. In DNA, the CDR3 is TGTGCCATCGTGGGACAGCCGAACACTGAAGCTTTCTTT. This translates into CAIVGQPNTEAFF.

This chain uses TRBV19 with TRBJ1-2; a possible D gene is TRBD1 (6 bases). The CDR3 spans 13 residues. Per the germline V gene, CDR1 is LNHDA and CDR2 is SQIVND (reference sequence). With 7 bases removed from V and 3 bases from J, the gap between germline ends came to 12 bases. The CDR3: CASKPDSYYGYTF. The CDR3 DNA reads as TGTGCCAGTAAGCCGGACAGCTACTATGGCTACACCTTC.

V and J are TRBV3-1 (or the pseudogene TRBV3-2) and TRBJ1-1; 8 nucleotides line up with TRBD1. The germline CDR1 and CDR2 sequences are LGHDT and YNNKEL (reference sequence). The CDR3 is 15 residues long. With V trimmed by 3 bases and J by 2 bases, 5 bases remained unmatched. The chain's CDR3 is CASSHSDRANTEAFF. The CDR3, as DNA: TGTGCCAGCAGCCACTCGGACAGGGCAAACACTGAAGCTTTCTTT.

This chain joins TRBV3-1 (or the pseudogene TRBV3-2) and TRBJ2-7; a possible D gene is TRBD1 (5 bases). CDR1 and CDR2 (germline): LGHDT, YNNKEL (reference sequence). The V gene lost 3 bases and the J gene lost 6 bases, with 18 bases spanning the gap. This CDR3 has 15 residues. In DNA form, the CDR3 reads TGTGCCAGCAGCCACTCTGGGGCCACCATCGGCGAGCAGTACTTC. It yields the protein CASSHSGATIGEQYF.

J is TRBJ1-3 and V is TRBV11-2, with unresolved D. V was trimmed by 5 bases and J by 0 bases, leaving 14 bases between them. The CDR3 has 16 amino acids. Germline V gene data show CDR1 as SGHAT and CDR2 as FQNNGV. CDR3 protein: CASSPHLPSSGNTIYF. CDR3 in DNA: TGTGCCAGCAGCCCACATTTGCCCAGCTCTGGAAACACCATATATTTT.